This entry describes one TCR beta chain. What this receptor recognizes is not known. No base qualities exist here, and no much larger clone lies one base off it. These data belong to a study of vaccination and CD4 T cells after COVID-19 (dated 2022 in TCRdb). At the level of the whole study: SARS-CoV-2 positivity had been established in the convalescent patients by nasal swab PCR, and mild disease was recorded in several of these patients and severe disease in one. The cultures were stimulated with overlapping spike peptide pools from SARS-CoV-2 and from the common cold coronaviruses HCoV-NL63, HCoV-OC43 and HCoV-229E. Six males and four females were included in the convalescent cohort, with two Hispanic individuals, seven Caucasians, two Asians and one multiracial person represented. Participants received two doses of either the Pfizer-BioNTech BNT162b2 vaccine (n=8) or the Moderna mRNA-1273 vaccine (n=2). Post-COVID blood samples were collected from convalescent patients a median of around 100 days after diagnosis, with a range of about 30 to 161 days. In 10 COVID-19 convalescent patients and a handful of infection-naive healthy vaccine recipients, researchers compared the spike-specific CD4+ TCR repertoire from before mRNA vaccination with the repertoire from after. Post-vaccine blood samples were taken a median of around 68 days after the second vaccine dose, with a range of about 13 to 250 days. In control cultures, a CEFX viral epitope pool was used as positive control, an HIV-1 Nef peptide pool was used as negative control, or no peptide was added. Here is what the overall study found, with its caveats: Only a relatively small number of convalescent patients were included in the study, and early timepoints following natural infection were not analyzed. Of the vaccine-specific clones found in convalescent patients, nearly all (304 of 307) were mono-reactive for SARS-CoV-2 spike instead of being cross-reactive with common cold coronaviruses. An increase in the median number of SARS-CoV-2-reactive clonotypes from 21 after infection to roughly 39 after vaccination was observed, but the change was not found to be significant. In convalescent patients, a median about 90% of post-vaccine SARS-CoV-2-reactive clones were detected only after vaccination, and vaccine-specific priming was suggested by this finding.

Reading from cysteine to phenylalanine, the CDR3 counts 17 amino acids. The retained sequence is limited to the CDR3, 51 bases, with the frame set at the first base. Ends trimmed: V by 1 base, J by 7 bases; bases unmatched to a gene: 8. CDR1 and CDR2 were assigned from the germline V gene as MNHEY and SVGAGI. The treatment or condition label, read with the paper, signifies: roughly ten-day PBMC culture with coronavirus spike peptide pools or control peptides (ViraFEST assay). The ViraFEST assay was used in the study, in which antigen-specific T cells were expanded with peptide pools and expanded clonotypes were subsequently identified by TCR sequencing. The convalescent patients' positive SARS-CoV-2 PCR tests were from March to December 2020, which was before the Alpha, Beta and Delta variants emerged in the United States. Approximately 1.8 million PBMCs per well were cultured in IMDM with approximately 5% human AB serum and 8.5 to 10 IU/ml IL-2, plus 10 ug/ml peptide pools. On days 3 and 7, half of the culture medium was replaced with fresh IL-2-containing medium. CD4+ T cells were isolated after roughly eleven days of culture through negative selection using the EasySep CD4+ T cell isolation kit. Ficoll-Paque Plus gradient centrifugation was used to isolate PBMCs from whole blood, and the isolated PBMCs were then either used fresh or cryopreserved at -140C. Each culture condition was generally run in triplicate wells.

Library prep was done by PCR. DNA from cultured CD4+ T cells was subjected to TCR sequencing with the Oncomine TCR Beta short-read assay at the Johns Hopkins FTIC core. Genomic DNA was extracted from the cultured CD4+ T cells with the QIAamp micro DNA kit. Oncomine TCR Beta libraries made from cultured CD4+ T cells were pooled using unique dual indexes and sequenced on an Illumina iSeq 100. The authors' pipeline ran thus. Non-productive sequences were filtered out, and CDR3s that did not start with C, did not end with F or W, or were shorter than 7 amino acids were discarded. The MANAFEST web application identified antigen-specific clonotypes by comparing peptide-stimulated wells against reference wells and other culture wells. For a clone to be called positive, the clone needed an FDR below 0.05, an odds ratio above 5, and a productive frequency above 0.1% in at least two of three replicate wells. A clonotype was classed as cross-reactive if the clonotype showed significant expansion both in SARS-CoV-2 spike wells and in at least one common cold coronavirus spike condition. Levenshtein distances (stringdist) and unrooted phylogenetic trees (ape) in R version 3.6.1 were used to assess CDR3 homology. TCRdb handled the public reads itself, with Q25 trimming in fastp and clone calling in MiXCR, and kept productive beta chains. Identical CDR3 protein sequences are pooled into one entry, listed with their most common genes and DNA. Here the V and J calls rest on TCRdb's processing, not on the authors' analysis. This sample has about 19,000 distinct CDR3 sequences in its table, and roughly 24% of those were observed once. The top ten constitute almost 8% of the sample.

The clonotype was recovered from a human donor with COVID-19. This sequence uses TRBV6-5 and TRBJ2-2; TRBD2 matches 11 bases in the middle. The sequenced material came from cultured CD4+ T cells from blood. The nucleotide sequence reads TGTGCCAGCAGTTACTACGGGCTAGCGGGGGGCCACGGGGAGCTGTTTTTT. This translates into CASSYYGLAGGHGELFF.